This T cell receptor beta chain comes out of a study of OX40 agonist ivuxolimab in advanced cancers. Looking at the study overall: Patients with hepatocellular carcinoma, melanoma, renal cell or head and neck cancer made up the dose-escalation patients.

Clones were sequenced by immunoSEQ multiplex PCR, and TCRdb holds only the in-frame ones, with some missing. The sample records 70,000 to 95,000 clones, roughly 88% being singletons. This CDR3 has 15 amino acids. Germline CDR1 is SGHNT and CDR2 is YYREEE (reference sequence). V gave up 0 bases and J gave up 0 bases, with 7 bases separating them. General observations from the study: Within 6 weeks, CD4+ and CD8+ blood T cells expanded clonally at 0.1 to 3.0 mg/kg.

Notes on this clone: The antigen is undetermined.

This specimen was CD4+ or CD8+ T cells sorted from blood, taken in a trial of the OX40 agonist ivuxolimab. The V call is TRBV5-4, the J call TRBJ1-3, with D perhaps matching TRBD1 (6 bases). This clonotype originated in an adult with an advanced solid tumor such as melanoma, head and neck, liver or kidney cancer. CDR3 sequence (DNA): TGTGCCAGCAGCTTGGACAGGGCCTCTGGAAACACCATATATTTT. Translation gives CASSLDRASGNTIYF.